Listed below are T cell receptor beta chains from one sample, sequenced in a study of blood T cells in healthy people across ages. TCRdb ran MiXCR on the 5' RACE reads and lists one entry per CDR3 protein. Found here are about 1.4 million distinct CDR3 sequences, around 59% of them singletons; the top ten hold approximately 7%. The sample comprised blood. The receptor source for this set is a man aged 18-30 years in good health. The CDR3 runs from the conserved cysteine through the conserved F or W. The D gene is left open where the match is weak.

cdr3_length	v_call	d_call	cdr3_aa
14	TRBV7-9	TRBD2	CASSQSGRQYEQYF
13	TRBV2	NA	CASIELGEETQYF
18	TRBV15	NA	CATSVNPPGPANTGELFF
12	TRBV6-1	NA	CASTEGASYLFF
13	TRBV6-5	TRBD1	CASSQDRAATYTF
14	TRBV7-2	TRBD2	CASSRGLAVDTQYF
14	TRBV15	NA	CATSRGCTAYGYTF
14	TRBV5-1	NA	CASSWATGGTEAFF
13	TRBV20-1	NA	CSGLGASDEKLFF
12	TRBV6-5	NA	CASSYDPNEQFF
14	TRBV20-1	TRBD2	CSARDLSGRDTQYF
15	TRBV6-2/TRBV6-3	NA	CASSYTPSGNTEAFF
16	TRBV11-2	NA	CASSPIRERRYYEQYF
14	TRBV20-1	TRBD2	CSARPSGVFNEQFF
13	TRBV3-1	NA	CASSQGWRETQYF
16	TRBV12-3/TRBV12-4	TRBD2	CASSQPWDSGSDEQYF
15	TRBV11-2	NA	CASSPLKDYSYEQYF
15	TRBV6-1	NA	CASSEATGITDTQYF
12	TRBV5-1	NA	CASSDTEYGYTF
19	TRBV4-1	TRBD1	CASSQEQVGTVSINYGYTF
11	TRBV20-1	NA	CSAGREDEQYF
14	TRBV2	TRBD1	CAKSGTGDENIQYF
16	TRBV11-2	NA	CASSSLKAASTDTQYF
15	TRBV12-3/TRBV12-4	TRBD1	CASSHLSTGAGGYTF
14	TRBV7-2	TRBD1	CASSGTGTNYGYTF
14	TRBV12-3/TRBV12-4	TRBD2	CASSYTSGGNEQFF